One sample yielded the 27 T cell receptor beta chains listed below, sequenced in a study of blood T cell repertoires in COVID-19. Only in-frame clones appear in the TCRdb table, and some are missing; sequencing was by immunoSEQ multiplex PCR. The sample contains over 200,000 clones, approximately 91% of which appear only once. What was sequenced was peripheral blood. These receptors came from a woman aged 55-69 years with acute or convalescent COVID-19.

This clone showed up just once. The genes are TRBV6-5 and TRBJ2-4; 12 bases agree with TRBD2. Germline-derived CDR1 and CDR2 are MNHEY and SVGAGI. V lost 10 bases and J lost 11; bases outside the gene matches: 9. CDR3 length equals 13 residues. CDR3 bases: TGTGCCACAAAGGTCCCTAGCGGGAGGGTTCAGTACTTC. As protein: CATKVPSGRVQYF.

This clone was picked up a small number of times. In DNA form, the CDR3 reads TGCGCCAGCAGCCAGGGACGGGGGAGGGCCAACACTGAAGCTTTCTTT. Translated: CASSQGRGRANTEAFF. The genes are TRBV4-3 and TRBJ1-1; TRBD1 is a possible D gene (5 bases). V shed 3 bases and J shed 2 bases, with 16 bases lying between them. This CDR3 comprises 16 residues. Looked up from germline, CDR1 is LGHNA and CDR2 is YSLEER.

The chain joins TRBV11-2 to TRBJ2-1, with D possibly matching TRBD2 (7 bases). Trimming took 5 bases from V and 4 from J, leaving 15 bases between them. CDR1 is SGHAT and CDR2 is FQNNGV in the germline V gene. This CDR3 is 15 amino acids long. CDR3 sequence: CASSPQGGGYNEQFF. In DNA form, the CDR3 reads TGTGCCAGCAGCCCCCAGGGAGGGGGGTACAATGAGCAGTTCTTC.

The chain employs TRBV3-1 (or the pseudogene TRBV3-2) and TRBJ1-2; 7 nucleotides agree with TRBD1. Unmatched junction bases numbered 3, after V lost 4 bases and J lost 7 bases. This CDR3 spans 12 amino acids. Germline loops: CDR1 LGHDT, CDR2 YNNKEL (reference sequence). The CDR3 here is CASSRTGRGYTF. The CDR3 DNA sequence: TGTGCCAGCAGCCGGACAGGTCGTGGCTACACCTTC.

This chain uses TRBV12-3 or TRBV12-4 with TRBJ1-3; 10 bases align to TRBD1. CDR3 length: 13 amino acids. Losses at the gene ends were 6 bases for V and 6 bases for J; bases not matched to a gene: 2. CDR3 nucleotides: TGTGCCAGCAGCGACAGGGGGCCAAACACCATATATTTT. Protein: CASSDRGPNTIYF.

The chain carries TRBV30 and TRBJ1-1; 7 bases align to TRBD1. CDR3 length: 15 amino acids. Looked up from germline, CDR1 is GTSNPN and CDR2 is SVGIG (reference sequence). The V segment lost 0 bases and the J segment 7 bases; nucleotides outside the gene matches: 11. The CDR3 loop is CAWSVRFRAGGEAFF. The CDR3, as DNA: TGTGCCTGGAGTGTTAGGTTCCGAGCAGGGGGTGAAGCTTTCTTT.

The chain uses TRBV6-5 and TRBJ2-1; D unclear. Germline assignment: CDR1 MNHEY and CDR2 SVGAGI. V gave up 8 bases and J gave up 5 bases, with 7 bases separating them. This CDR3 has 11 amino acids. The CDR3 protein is CASGAHNEQFF. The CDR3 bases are TGTGCCAGCGGAGCTCACAATGAGCAGTTCTTC.

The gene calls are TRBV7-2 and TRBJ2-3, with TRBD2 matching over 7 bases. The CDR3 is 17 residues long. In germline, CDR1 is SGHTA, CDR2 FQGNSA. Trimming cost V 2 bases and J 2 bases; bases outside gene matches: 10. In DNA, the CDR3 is TGTGCCAGCAGCTTAATCGGTGGGGGGGTTTTCACAGATACGCAGTATTTT. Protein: CASSLIGGGVFTDTQYF.

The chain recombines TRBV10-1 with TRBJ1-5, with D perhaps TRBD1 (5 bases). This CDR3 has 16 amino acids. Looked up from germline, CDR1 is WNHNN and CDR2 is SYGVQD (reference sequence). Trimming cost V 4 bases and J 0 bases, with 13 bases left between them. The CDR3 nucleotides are TGCGCCAGCAGTGTTTGGACAACCCTTAGCAATCAGCCCCAGCATTTT. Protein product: CASSVWTTLSNQPQHF.

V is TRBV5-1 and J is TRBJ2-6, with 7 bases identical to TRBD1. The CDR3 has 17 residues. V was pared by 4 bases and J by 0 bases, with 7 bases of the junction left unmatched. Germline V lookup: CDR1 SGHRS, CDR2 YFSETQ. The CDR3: CASSTDRVISGANVLTF. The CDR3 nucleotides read TGCGCCAGCAGCACCGACAGGGTTATCTCTGGGGCCAACGTCCTGACTTTC.

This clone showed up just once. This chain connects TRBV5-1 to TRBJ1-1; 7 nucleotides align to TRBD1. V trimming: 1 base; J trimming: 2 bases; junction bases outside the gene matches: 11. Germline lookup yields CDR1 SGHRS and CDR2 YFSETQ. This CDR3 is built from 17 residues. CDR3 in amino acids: CASSLLTGQGSNTEAFF. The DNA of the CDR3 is TGCGCCAGCAGCTTGTTGACAGGGCAAGGGAGTAACACTGAAGCTTTCTTT.

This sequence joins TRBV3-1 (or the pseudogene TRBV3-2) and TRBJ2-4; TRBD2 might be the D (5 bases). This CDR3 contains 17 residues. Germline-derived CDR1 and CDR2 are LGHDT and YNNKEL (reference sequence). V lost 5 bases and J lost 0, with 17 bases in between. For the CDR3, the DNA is TGTGCCAGCAGCAACCCCCTGCCGAGGGTAGCCAAAAACATTCAGTACTTC. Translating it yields CASSNPLPRVAKNIQYF.

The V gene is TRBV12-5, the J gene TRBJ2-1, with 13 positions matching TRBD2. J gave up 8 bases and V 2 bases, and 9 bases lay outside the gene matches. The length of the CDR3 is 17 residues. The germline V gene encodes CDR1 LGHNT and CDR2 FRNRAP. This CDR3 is CASGLSPTSGGAHEQFF. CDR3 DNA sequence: TGTGCTAGTGGTTTGTCCCCTACTAGCGGGGGGGCCCATGAGCAGTTCTTC.

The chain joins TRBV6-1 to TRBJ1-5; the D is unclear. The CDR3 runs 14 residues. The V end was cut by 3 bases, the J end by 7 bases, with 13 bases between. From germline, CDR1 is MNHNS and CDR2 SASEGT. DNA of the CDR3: TGTGCCAGCAGTGAGGGCGGGAGAACGCAGCCCCAGCATTTT. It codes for CASSEGGRTQPQHF.

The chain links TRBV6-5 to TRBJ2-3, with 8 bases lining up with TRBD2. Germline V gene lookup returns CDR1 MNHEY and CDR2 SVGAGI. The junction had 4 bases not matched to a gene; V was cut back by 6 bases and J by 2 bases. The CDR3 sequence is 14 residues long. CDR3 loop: CASRAGAYTDTQYF. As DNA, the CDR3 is TGTGCCAGCAGAGCGGGAGCGTACACAGATACGCAGTATTTT.

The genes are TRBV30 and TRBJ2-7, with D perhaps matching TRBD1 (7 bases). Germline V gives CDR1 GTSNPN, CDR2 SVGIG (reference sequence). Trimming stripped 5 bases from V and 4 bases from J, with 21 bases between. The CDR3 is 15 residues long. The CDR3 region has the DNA TGTGCCTGGCACCTCGGAGGGGGCGCGAGGTACGAGCAGTACTTC. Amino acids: CAWHLGGGARYEQYF.

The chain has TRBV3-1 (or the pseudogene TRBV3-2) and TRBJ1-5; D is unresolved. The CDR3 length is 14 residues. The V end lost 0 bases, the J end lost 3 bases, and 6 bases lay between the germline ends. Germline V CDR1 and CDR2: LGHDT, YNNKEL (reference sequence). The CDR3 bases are TGTGCCAGCAGCCAAGAAGCATTCAATCAGCCCCAGCATTTT. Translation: CASSQEAFNQPQHF.

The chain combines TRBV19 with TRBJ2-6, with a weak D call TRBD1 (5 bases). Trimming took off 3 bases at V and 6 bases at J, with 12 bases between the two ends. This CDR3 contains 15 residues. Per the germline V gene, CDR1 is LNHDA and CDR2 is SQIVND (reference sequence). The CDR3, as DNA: TGTGCCAGTAGTATTCAGGGTGGCTTGGCCAACGTCCTGACTTTC. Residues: CASSIQGGLANVLTF.

In nucleotides, the CDR3 is TGTGCCAGCAGCTTATCGGGACAGGGGACCTATGGCTACACCTTC. This encodes CASSLSGQGTYGYTF. The chain links TRBV11-2 to TRBJ1-2; TRBD1 matches at 10 bases. The trim removed 2 bases at V and 4 bases at J, leaving 4 bases unmatched. The CDR3 is 15 residues long. Germline CDR1 reads SGHAT; CDR2 reads FQNNGV.

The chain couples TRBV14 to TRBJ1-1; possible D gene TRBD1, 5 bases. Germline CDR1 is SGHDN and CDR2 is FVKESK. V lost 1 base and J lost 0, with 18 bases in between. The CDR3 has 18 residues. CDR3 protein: CASSQVPGGAFMNTEAFF. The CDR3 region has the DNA TGTGCCAGCAGCCAAGTTCCAGGAGGGGCCTTTATGAACACTGAAGCTTTCTTT.

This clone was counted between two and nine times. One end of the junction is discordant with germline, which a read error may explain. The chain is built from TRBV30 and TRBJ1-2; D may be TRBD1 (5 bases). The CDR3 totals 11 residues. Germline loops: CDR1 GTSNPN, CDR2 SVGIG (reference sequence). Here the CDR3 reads CAWRDDSFWAF. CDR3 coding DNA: TGTGCCTGGAGAGACGACAGTTTTTGGGCCTTC.

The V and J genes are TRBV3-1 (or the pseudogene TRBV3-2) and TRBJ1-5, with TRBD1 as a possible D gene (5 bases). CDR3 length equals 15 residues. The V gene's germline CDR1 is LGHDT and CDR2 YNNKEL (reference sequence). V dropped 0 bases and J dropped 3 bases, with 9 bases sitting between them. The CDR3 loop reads CASSQDSGNNQPQHF. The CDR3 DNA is TGTGCCAGCAGCCAAGATTCAGGGAACAATCAGCCCCAGCATTTT.

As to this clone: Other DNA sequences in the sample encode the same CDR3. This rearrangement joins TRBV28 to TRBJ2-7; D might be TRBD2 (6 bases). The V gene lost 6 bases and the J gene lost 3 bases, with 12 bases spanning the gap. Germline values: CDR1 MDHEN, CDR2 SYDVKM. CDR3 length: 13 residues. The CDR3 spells CASRDSGLYEQYF. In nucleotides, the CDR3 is TGTGCCAGCAGGGATAGCGGCCTCTACGAGCAGTACTTC. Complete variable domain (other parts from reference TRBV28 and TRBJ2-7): DVKVTQSSRYLVKRTGEKVFLECVQDMDHENMFWYRQDPGLGLRLIYFSYDVKMKEKGDIPEGYSVSREKKERFSLILESASTNQTSMYLCASRDSGLYEQYFGPGTRLTVT.

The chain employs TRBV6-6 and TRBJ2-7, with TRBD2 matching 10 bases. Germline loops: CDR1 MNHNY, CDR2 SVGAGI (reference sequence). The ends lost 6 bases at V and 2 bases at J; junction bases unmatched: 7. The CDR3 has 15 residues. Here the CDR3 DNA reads TGTGCCAGCAGACCGGGGACTAGCGCTCCCTACGAGCAGTACTTC. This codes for CASRPGTSAPYEQYF.

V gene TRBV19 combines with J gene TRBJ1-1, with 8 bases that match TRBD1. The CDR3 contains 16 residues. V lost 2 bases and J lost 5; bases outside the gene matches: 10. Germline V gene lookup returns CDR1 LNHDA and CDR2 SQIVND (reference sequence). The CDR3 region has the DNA TGTGCCAGTAGTATATCAGGGGGCGCGGGCACTACTGAAGCTTTCTTT. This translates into CASSISGGAGTTEAFF.

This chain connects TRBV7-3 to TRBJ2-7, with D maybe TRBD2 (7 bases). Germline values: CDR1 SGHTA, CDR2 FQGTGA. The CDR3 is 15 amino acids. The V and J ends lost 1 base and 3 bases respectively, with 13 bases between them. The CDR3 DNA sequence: TGTGCCAGCAGCTTAAGCGGGGGCAGGGGCTACGAGCAGTACTTC. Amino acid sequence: CASSLSGGRGYEQYF.

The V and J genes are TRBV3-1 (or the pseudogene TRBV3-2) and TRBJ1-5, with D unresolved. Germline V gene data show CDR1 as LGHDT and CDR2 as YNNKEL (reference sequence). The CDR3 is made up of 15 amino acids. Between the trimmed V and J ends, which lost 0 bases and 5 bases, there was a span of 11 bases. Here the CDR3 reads CASSQDRTGYQPQHF. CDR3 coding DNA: TGTGCCAGCAGCCAAGATAGAACGGGATATCAGCCCCAGCATTTT.